This T cell receptor (beta chain) stems from a study of blood T cell repertoires in COVID-19. Here immunoSEQ multiplex PCR was the method, and the copy in TCRdb shows in-frame clones only, minus some. This table has fewer than 300,000 clones, approximately 91% appearing once. The germline V gene has CDR1 MNHNS and CDR2 SASEGT. The CDR3 sequence is 15 residues long. Trimming left V 1 base short and J 5 bases short, with 14 bases between. The TCR sequence derives from a woman in her thirties or forties with acute COVID-19. Sequences were obtained from PBMCs or T cells enriched from blood (not recorded which). The rearrangement links TRBV6-1 to TRBJ1-2; a possible D gene is TRBD1 (6 bases). The CDR3 sequence: CASSEVRTGLYGYTF. CDR3 DNA sequence: TGTGCCAGCAGTGAAGTTAGAACAGGGCTATATGGCTACACCTTC.